A selection of T cell receptor beta chains follows, all from one sample in a study of blood T cell repertoires in COVID-19. Sequencing used immunoSEQ multiplex PCR; TCRdb keeps in-frame clones, though not all of them. The data hold 21,000 or so clones, with around four fifths observed a single time. Input material: peripheral blood. All receptors come from a human donor in a cohort sampled during active COVID-19. The CDR3 runs from the conserved cysteine through the conserved F or W. Fields, in order: J gene, clone size, D gene, V gene, CDR3 DNA, CDR3 protein. The D gene is left open where the match is weak. Not all rows give a size; the values are once, few, many and, for expanded clones, a class.

j_gene: TRBJ2-1; abundance: -; d_gene: TRBD2; v_gene: TRBV4-3; CDR3nt: TGCGCCAGCAGCAAATCCCTACTAGCGGGGGGGCCCTATGAGCAGTTCTTC; CDR3aa: CASSKSLLAGGPYEQFF
j_gene: TRBJ2-1; abundance: -; d_gene: TRBD2; v_gene: TRBV11-2; CDR3nt: TGTGCCAGCAGCCCCCTAGCGGGGGGTTTCTACAATGAGCAGTTCTTC; CDR3aa: CASSPLAGGFYNEQFF
j_gene: TRBJ1-2; abundance: -; d_gene: -; v_gene: TRBV5-4; CDR3nt: TGTGCCAGCAGCCGCGTCGGGGACTATGGCTACACCTTC; CDR3aa: CASSRVGDYGYTF
j_gene: TRBJ1-4; abundance: -; d_gene: -; v_gene: TRBV29-1; CDR3nt: TGCAGCCCCCGGTGGGGGGTCGACGAAAAACTGTTTTTT; CDR3aa: CSPRWGVDEKLFF
j_gene: TRBJ2-5; abundance: -; d_gene: -; v_gene: TRBV7-2; CDR3nt: TGTGCCAGCAGCTCAGGGGGTAGCGGGGCCCAAGAGACCCAGTACTTC; CDR3aa: CASSSGGSGAQETQYF
j_gene: TRBJ1-4; abundance: -; d_gene: TRBD1; v_gene: TRBV4-1; CDR3nt: TGCGCCAGCAGCCAGATTGACAGGGGAACTAATGAAAAACTGTTTTTT; CDR3aa: CASSQIDRGTNEKLFF
j_gene: TRBJ2-7; abundance: -; d_gene: -; v_gene: TRBV6-1; CDR3nt: TGTGCCAGCAGTGAAGCGCGATGGGCTGGGGCCAGCTCCGAGCAGTACTTC; CDR3aa: CASSEARWAGASSEQYF
j_gene: TRBJ2-1; abundance: -; d_gene: -; v_gene: TRBV21-1; CDR3nt: TGTGCCAGCATCCTAGCATGGACTGACATATACAATGAGCAGTTCTTC; CDR3aa: CASILAWTDIYNEQFF
j_gene: TRBJ2-1; abundance: -; d_gene: TRBD2; v_gene: TRBV9; CDR3nt: TGTGCCAGCAGCGTAGGGGGCGGGGGTTCCTACAATGAGCAGTTCTTC; CDR3aa: CASSVGGGGSYNEQFF
j_gene: TRBJ1-2; abundance: -; d_gene: TRBD1; v_gene: TRBV5-4; CDR3nt: TGTGCCAGCAGCCCGGACAGGGGTAACGGCTACACCTTC; CDR3aa: CASSPDRGNGYTF
j_gene: TRBJ2-7; abundance: -; d_gene: TRBD1; v_gene: TRBV28; CDR3nt: TGTGCCAGCATGACAGGGCCTACCTACGAGCAGTACTTC; CDR3aa: CASMTGPTYEQYF
j_gene: TRBJ2-1; abundance: once; d_gene: TRBD2; v_gene: TRBV18; CDR3nt: TGTGCCAGCTCACCACCGACTAGCGGGGGATACAATGAGCAGTTCTTC; CDR3aa: CASSPPTSGGYNEQFF
j_gene: TRBJ2-7; abundance: -; d_gene: TRBD1; v_gene: TRBV19; CDR3nt: TGTGCCAGTTCAAACAGGGGCTTATTTGGGGAGCAGTACTTC; CDR3aa: CASSNRGLFGEQYF
j_gene: TRBJ1-2; abundance: -; d_gene: -; v_gene: TRBV10-3; CDR3nt: TGTGCCATCACTACAGGGTATTTTAACTATGGCTACGCCTTC; CDR3aa: CAITTGYFNYGYAF
j_gene: TRBJ2-1; abundance: -; d_gene: -; v_gene: TRBV4-1; CDR3nt: TGCGCCAGCAGCCTCGGGTGGGGGGGGCTGGACAATGAGCAGTTCTTC; CDR3aa: CASSLGWGGLDNEQFF
j_gene: TRBJ1-1; abundance: -; d_gene: TRBD1; v_gene: TRBV19; CDR3nt: TGTGCCAGTAAGGACAGGATGGGGGCTTTCTTT; CDR3aa: CASKDRMGAFF
j_gene: TRBJ1-5; abundance: few; d_gene: -; v_gene: TRBV28; CDR3nt: TGTGCCAGCACGGGTTTCGGACAGCCCCAGCATTTT; CDR3aa: CASTGFGQPQHF
j_gene: TRBJ2-7; abundance: -; d_gene: TRBD1; v_gene: TRBV5-1; CDR3nt: TGCGCCAGCAGCTTGGGCCCCGGCGGGACAGGGGTTATGTACGAGCAGTACTTC; CDR3aa: CASSLGPGGTGVMYEQYF
j_gene: TRBJ2-5; abundance: -; d_gene: TRBD1; v_gene: TRBV12-3/TRBV12-4; CDR3nt: TGTGCCAGCACCCAAGGGGGCACAGAGACCCAGTACTTC; CDR3aa: CASTQGGTETQYF
j_gene: TRBJ1-1; abundance: -; d_gene: TRBD1; v_gene: TRBV7-9; CDR3nt: TGTGCCAGCAGCCCCAGGGGGCCGGGGTATGGACGGAACACTGAAGCTTTCTTT; CDR3aa: CASSPRGPGYGRNTEAFF
j_gene: TRBJ1-1; abundance: -; d_gene: TRBD1; v_gene: TRBV11-2; CDR3nt: TGTGCCAGCAGTCCGGACAGGGGTGCTGAAGCTTTCTTT; CDR3aa: CASSPDRGAEAFF
j_gene: TRBJ1-2; abundance: -; d_gene: -; v_gene: TRBV5-8; CDR3nt: TGTGCCAGCAGCTTGGGTACCCGGCAGCGCTATGGCTACACCTTC; CDR3aa: CASSLGTRQRYGYTF
j_gene: TRBJ1-5; abundance: once; d_gene: TRBD1; v_gene: TRBV5-1; CDR3nt: TGCGCCAGCAGCTTGGCGGGACAGGGCCCTAATCAGCCCCAGCATTTT; CDR3aa: CASSLAGQGPNQPQHF
j_gene: TRBJ2-6; abundance: -; d_gene: -; v_gene: TRBV5-6; CDR3nt: TGTGCCAGCAGCTTCATCAGGGCTGGGGCCAACGTCCTGACTTTC; CDR3aa: CASSFIRAGANVLTF
j_gene: TRBJ1-6; abundance: -; d_gene: TRBD1; v_gene: TRBV15; CDR3nt: TGTGCCACCAGCGACAATCAGGGGGCGCAAAATTCACCCCTCCACTTT; CDR3aa: CATSDNQGAQNSPLHF
j_gene: TRBJ2-7; abundance: -; d_gene: -; v_gene: TRBV10-2; CDR3nt: TGCGCCAGCAGCCGGGATCCTTCCTCCTACGAGCAGTACTTC; CDR3aa: CASSRDPSSYEQYF
j_gene: TRBJ2-5; abundance: -; d_gene: -; v_gene: TRBV6-1; CDR3nt: TGTGCCAGCAGTGAATTTACTGGGCAGGGCGCGAGGACCCAGTACTTC; CDR3aa: CASSEFTGQGARTQYF
j_gene: TRBJ2-3; abundance: -; d_gene: TRBD2; v_gene: TRBV11-2; CDR3nt: TGTGCCAGCAGCTCCGCGGGGGGATCCACAGATACGCAGTATTTT; CDR3aa: CASSSAGGSTDTQYF
j_gene: TRBJ1-1; abundance: once; d_gene: TRBD1; v_gene: TRBV30; CDR3nt: TGTGCCTGGAAGACTCTCCTCGGACAGGAAAACACTGAAGCTTTCTTT; CDR3aa: CAWKTLLGQENTEAFF
j_gene: TRBJ2-7; abundance: -; d_gene: -; v_gene: TRBV6-4; CDR3nt: TGTGCCAGCAGTTTAAAACAGGGTTACGAGCAGTACTTC; CDR3aa: CASSLKQGYEQYF
j_gene: TRBJ2-3; abundance: -; d_gene: -; v_gene: TRBV3-1/TRBV3-2; CDR3nt: TGTGCCAGCAGCCCTCTGACAGGAACCACAGATACGCAGTATTTT; CDR3aa: CASSPLTGTTDTQYF
j_gene: TRBJ2-7; abundance: -; d_gene: -; v_gene: TRBV11-3; CDR3nt: TGTGCCAGCAGCTTAGGTTGGACTGGCAACTACGAGCAGTACTTC; CDR3aa: CASSLGWTGNYEQYF
j_gene: TRBJ1-6; abundance: -; d_gene: -; v_gene: TRBV7-8; CDR3nt: TGTGCCAGCAGCATCCGCGGTGACTCCTATAATTCACCCCTCCACTTT; CDR3aa: CASSIRGDSYNSPLHF
j_gene: TRBJ2-1; abundance: -; d_gene: TRBD2; v_gene: TRBV7-2; CDR3nt: TGTGCCAGCAGCTGGAGAGGACTAGCGGGGGGGCTCGATGAGCAGTTCTTC; CDR3aa: CASSWRGLAGGLDEQFF
j_gene: TRBJ1-1; abundance: -; d_gene: TRBD1; v_gene: TRBV7-9; CDR3nt: TGTGCCAGCAGCCCCGGACAGGGGGCGGAAAGGAACACTGAAGCTTTCTTT; CDR3aa: CASSPGQGAERNTEAFF
j_gene: TRBJ2-2; abundance: -; d_gene: TRBD2; v_gene: TRBV7-9; CDR3nt: TGTGCCAGCAGCCCCGCACTAGCGGGGGTCACCGGGGAGCTGTTTTTT; CDR3aa: CASSPALAGVTGELFF
j_gene: TRBJ1-6; abundance: -; d_gene: -; v_gene: TRBV5-5; CDR3nt: TGTGCCAGCAGCTTGGTGGCAGAATTAAATTCACCCCTCCACTTT; CDR3aa: CASSLVAELNSPLHF
j_gene: TRBJ1-6; abundance: -; d_gene: TRBD1; v_gene: TRBV14; CDR3nt: TGTGCCAGCAGCCATGAGAGTACAGGGGGCGGCGGGTCACCCCTCCACTTT; CDR3aa: CASSHESTGGGGSPLHF
j_gene: TRBJ2-1; abundance: -; d_gene: TRBD2; v_gene: TRBV6-2/TRBV6-3; CDR3nt: TGTGCCAGCAGTTCGGGACTAGCGGGAAACAATGAGCAGTTCTTC; CDR3aa: CASSSGLAGNNEQFF
j_gene: TRBJ2-1; abundance: -; d_gene: TRBD2; v_gene: TRBV6-5; CDR3nt: TGTGCCAGCATCCCGGGAGGACCGGTCTCACATGAGCAGTTCTTC; CDR3aa: CASIPGGPVSHEQFF
j_gene: TRBJ2-7; abundance: -; d_gene: -; v_gene: TRBV2; CDR3nt: TGTGCCAGCAGCCCGGCGGGGTTGGGGGAGCAGTACTTC; CDR3aa: CASSPAGLGEQYF
j_gene: TRBJ1-3; abundance: -; d_gene: -; v_gene: TRBV4-1; CDR3nt: TGCGCCAGCAGCCAGGGGGAGGCTTCTGGAAACACCATATATTTT; CDR3aa: CASSQGEASGNTIYF
j_gene: TRBJ1-2; abundance: -; d_gene: TRBD1; v_gene: TRBV6-1; CDR3nt: TGTGCCAGCAGTGAAGAGGGACAGGGTTTCTCTGGCTACACCTTC; CDR3aa: CASSEEGQGFSGYTF
j_gene: TRBJ1-2; abundance: -; d_gene: -; v_gene: TRBV9; CDR3nt: TGTGCCAGCAGCGGGACTGGCATGGTGGGTGGCTACACCTTC; CDR3aa: CASSGTGMVGGYTF
j_gene: TRBJ1-1; abundance: -; d_gene: -; v_gene: TRBV6-4; CDR3nt: TGTGCCAGCAGTGAACAGGGCGGCAACACTGAAGCTTTCTTT; CDR3aa: CASSEQGGNTEAFF
j_gene: TRBJ1-1; abundance: few; d_gene: -; v_gene: TRBV4-3; CDR3nt: TGCGCCAGCAGCCACCTAACGGGGGGCCCGAACACTGAAGCTTTCTTT; CDR3aa: CASSHLTGGPNTEAFF
j_gene: TRBJ1-2; abundance: -; d_gene: TRBD1; v_gene: TRBV4-3; CDR3nt: TGCGCCAGCAGCAGGACAGGGGCGAGTTCCCTCTATGGCTACACCTTC; CDR3aa: CASSRTGASSLYGYTF
j_gene: TRBJ2-2; abundance: -; d_gene: -; v_gene: TRBV6-6; CDR3nt: TGTGCCAGCAGTTATGGCAGGGTAAACACCGGGGAGCTGTTTTTT; CDR3aa: CASSYGRVNTGELFF
j_gene: TRBJ2-5; abundance: -; d_gene: -; v_gene: TRBV7-2; CDR3nt: TGTGCCAGCAGCTTAACCCCAGGGGATCCTGAGACCCAGTACTTC; CDR3aa: CASSLTPGDPETQYF
j_gene: TRBJ1-5; abundance: -; d_gene: -; v_gene: TRBV30; CDR3nt: TGTGCCTGGAGTCTCGGGGAGGGGGGTCAGCCCCAGCATTTT; CDR3aa: CAWSLGEGGQPQHF
j_gene: TRBJ1-6; abundance: -; d_gene: -; v_gene: TRBV7-9; CDR3nt: TGTGCCAGCAGCTTAGGCCGCCAGGGGCATAATTCACCCCTCCACTTT; CDR3aa: CASSLGRQGHNSPLHF
j_gene: TRBJ2-3; abundance: -; d_gene: TRBD2; v_gene: TRBV5-1; CDR3nt: TGCGCCAGCAGCTTGGAGGGGGGGACTAGCGGGGCAGATACGCAGTATTTT; CDR3aa: CASSLEGGTSGADTQYF
j_gene: TRBJ1-1; abundance: -; d_gene: -; v_gene: TRBV5-1; CDR3nt: TGCGCCAGCAGCCCGGACAGAGGTACCACTGAAGCTTTCTTT; CDR3aa: CASSPDRGTTEAFF
j_gene: TRBJ2-7; abundance: -; d_gene: -; v_gene: TRBV6-6; CDR3nt: TGTGCCAGCAGTTACTATCGGCAGAACCTAGACTTC; CDR3aa: CASSYYRQNLDF
j_gene: TRBJ1-3; abundance: once; d_gene: -; v_gene: TRBV11-3; CDR3nt: TGTGCCAGCAGCTCACATGGGGGGGGCACAGGAAACACCATATATTTT; CDR3aa: CASSSHGGGTGNTIYF
j_gene: TRBJ2-7; abundance: once; d_gene: TRBD1; v_gene: TRBV4-2; CDR3nt: TGTGCCAGCAGCCAAGATATGACACGACCGGGACAGGGGGGCCACGAGCAGTACTTC; CDR3aa: CASSQDMTRPGQGGHEQYF